These T cell receptor beta chains were read from a single sample in a study of blood T cell repertoires in COVID-19. Sequencing was performed with immunoSEQ multiplex PCR; in TCRdb, only in-frame clones are kept and a portion is missing. The table lists almost 300,000 clones, under 90% of them singletons. The sequenced material came from peripheral blood. The receptors derive from a woman between 25 and 40 years old with COVID-19, enrolled during active disease. Both conserved end residues are part of each CDR3. A D gene is named only where the DNA matches it firmly. Not all rows give a size; the values are once, few, many and, for expanded clones, a class.

.	.	TRBJ1-4	TRBV18	TGTGCCAGCTCCACAGGACGGGGGAATGAAAAACTGTTTTTT	CASSTGRGNEKLFF
TRBD2	.	TRBJ2-1	TRBV19	TGTGCCAGTAGTATATGGCGGGGGAATTTGAATGAGCAGTTCTTC	CASSIWRGNLNEQFF
TRBD1	.	TRBJ2-7	TRBV27	TGTGCCAGCAGTTCTCACAGGGACAGTCGGGAGCAGTACTTC	CASSSHRDSREQYF
TRBD1	.	TRBJ1-5	TRBV4-1	TGCGCCAGCAGTCCGGACAGGGGAGGACAGCCCCAGCATTTT	CASSPDRGGQPQHF
TRBD2	.	TRBJ2-7	TRBV7-2	TGTGCCAGCAGCTCCGATAGCGGGAGCTCCTACGAGCAGTACTTC	CASSSDSGSSYEQYF
.	.	TRBJ2-7	TRBV2	TGTGCCAGCACCCCCAGGGCAGGATCTTACGAGCAGTACTTC	CASTPRAGSYEQYF
TRBD1	.	TRBJ1-2	TRBV6-4	TGTGCCAGCAGTGACTTCTCCGGACAGGGAGTCTATGGCTACACCTTC	CASSDFSGQGVYGYTF
TRBD1	.	TRBJ1-2	TRBV11-2	TGTGCCAGCAGCTTAATAGGGACAGGAGATGAGTATGGCTACACCTTC	CASSLIGTGDEYGYTF
TRBD1	.	TRBJ2-3	TRBV6-5	TGTGCCATCAAGGGGGCTGGGGCTACAGATACGCAGTATTTT	CAIKGAGATDTQYF
.	once	TRBJ1-2	TRBV4-1	TGCGCCAGCAGCCAAGATGGCCATCTCTATGGCTACACCTTC	CASSQDGHLYGYTF
TRBD1	once	TRBJ1-4	TRBV2	TGTGCCAGCAGTGGCGGACAGGGGGCACGAGGGGGTGAAAAACTGTTTTTT	CASSGGQGARGGEKLFF
TRBD1	once	TRBJ2-7	TRBV2	TGTGCCAGCAGGAGGGAACAGGGGAACTACGAGCAGTACTTC	CASRREQGNYEQYF
.	.	TRBJ2-2	TRBV12-3/TRBV12-4	TGTGCCAGCAGTCCCGACTCCGGGGAGCTGTTTTTT	CASSPDSGELFF
TRBD2	.	TRBJ2-7	TRBV30	TGTGCCTGGAGTCCTCCGGGGGGAGTGTACGAGCAGTACTTC	CAWSPPGGVYEQYF
TRBD1	.	TRBJ1-5	TRBV28	TGTGCCAGCAGTCTGACAGGGGGCGGATATCAGCCCCAGCATTTT	CASSLTGGGYQPQHF
TRBD1	.	TRBJ2-2	TRBV27	TGTGCCAGGTTAGGACAGGGGCCGAACACCGGGGAGCTGTTTTTT	CARLGQGPNTGELFF
TRBD1	few	TRBJ1-1	TRBV3-1/TRBV3-2	TGTGCCAGCAGCCGAACAACAGGGGGCGAGGGCACTGAAGCTTTCTTT	CASSRTTGGEGTEAFF
.	.	TRBJ1-1	TRBV5-4	TGTGCCAGCAGCTTGGATTTCTCGAACACTGAAGCTTTCTTT	CASSLDFSNTEAFF
TRBD1	.	TRBJ1-1	TRBV4-1	TGCGCCAGCAGCCAACCTCGGGACAGGGGGACGGAAGCTTTCTTT	CASSQPRDRGTEAFF
.	.	TRBJ2-1	TRBV5-1	TGCGCCAGCAGCTTAGATACACGGAGCTCCTACAATGAGCAGTTCTTC	CASSLDTRSSYNEQFF
TRBD1	.	TRBJ1-2	TRBV5-6	TGTGCCAGCAGCTTCGGCAGGGGGCGATCTGGCTACACCTTC	CASSFGRGRSGYTF
TRBD2	.	TRBJ2-1	TRBV11-2	TGTGCCAGCAGCTTAGCACGACTAGCGGGGGTCAATGAGCAGTTCTTC	CASSLARLAGVNEQFF
.	.	TRBJ1-6	TRBV14	TGTGCCAGCAGCCAAGAAGGAGATTCACCCCTCCACTTT	CASSQEGDSPLHF
TRBD2	.	TRBJ2-2	TRBV19	TGTGCCAGTAGTATACTGAGCGGGGGGGCGAGGGAGCTGTTTTTT	CASSILSGGARELFF
.	.	TRBJ1-5	TRBV18	TGTGCCAGCTCAACCCAGGGTCGACAGCCCCAGCATTTT	CASSTQGRQPQHF
TRBD1	few	TRBJ1-4	TRBV5-4	TGTGCCAGCAGCTCCGGGACAGGGGGCGTAGGTGAAAAACTGTTTTTT	CASSSGTGGVGEKLFF
.	.	TRBJ1-5	TRBV12-3/TRBV12-4	TGTGCCAGCAGCCCTCTGAGTCAGCCCCAGCATTTT	CASSPLSQPQHF
TRBD1	.	TRBJ1-3	TRBV5-1	TGCGCCAGCAGGCAGGGGGTCTCTGGAAACACCATATATTTT	CASRQGVSGNTIYF
.	.	TRBJ2-1	TRBV3-1/TRBV3-2	TGTGCCAGCAGCCAAGCGGGTGAGCAGTTCTTC	CASSQAGEQFF
.	.	TRBJ2-3	TRBV24-1	TGTGCCACCAGTGATTTCGGGGATACGCAGTATTTT	CATSDFGDTQYF
.	once	TRBJ2-1	TRBV9	TGTGCCAGCAGCGCGGGTGGAGGGGTTTACAATGAGCAGTTCTTC	CASSAGGGVYNEQFF
TRBD1	.	TRBJ2-7	TRBV24-1	TGTGCCACCAGTGACCCCCGGGACAGATCCTACGAGCAGTACTTC	CATSDPRDRSYEQYF
TRBD1	.	TRBJ1-1	TRBV6-5	TGTGCCAGCACGCGACAGGGGATGAACACTGAAGCTTTCTTT	CASTRQGMNTEAFF
TRBD1	.	TRBJ1-4	TRBV6-1	TGTGCCAGCAGTGAATCAGTTAGGCACAGGGGGTCAAATGAAAAACTGTTTTTT	CASSESVRHRGSNEKLFF
.	.	TRBJ2-5	TRBV2	TGTGCCAGCTTAGATCGGGAGACCCAGTACTTC	CASLDRETQYF
.	.	TRBJ1-2	TRBV5-1	TGCGCCAGCAGCTCGGGAGAGGACCCTCTAATGCCGGTCTATGGCTACACCTTC	CASSSGEDPLMPVYGYTF
.	.	TRBJ2-4	TRBV3-1/TRBV3-2	TGTGCCAGCAGCCAAGAAGGGGTCGAGTTAAACATTCAGTACTTC	CASSQEGVELNIQYF
.	.	TRBJ1-4	TRBV5-6	TGTGCCAGCAGCTTGGACGGGGTGGAGGAAAAACTGTTTTTT	CASSLDGVEEKLFF
.	.	TRBJ2-3	TRBV4-1	TGCGCCAGCAGCCAAGATCGCAGGATGCGCACAGATACGCAGTATTTT	CASSQDRRMRTDTQYF
.	.	TRBJ2-3	TRBV7-6	TGTGCCAGCAGCAGCCCGGTGGGGGCCGGAGATACGCAGTATTTT	CASSSPVGAGDTQYF
.	.	TRBJ1-1	TRBV10-3	TGTGCCATCAGTCTAACAGGGATCAACACTGAAGCTTTCTTT	CAISLTGINTEAFF
.	.	TRBJ2-5	TRBV21-1	TGTGCCAGCAGCAAAAGGCGTAGCCCAAAAAGACTTCAGTACTTC	CASSKRRSPKRLQYF
.	.	TRBJ2-1	TRBV2	TGTGCCAGCGGGTGGGGGGGCCCTGAGCAGTTCTTC	CASGWGGPEQFF
.	.	TRBJ1-1	TRBV5-1	TGCGCCAGCAGCTCCTTCGGGAACACTGAAGCTTTCTTT	CASSSFGNTEAFF
.	.	TRBJ2-2	TRBV5-4	TGTGCCAGCACCGGCCCCGGAGGACTGAACACCGGGGAGCTGTTTTTT	CASTGPGGLNTGELFF
TRBD1	.	TRBJ2-7	TRBV7-8	TGTGCCAGCAGTCCCTCGGGCAGGGGGCTATACGAGCAGTACTTC	CASSPSGRGLYEQYF
.	few	TRBJ2-7	TRBV11-2	TGTGCCAGCAGCCTCCCAGGACAGTTGATCTACGAGCAGTACTTC	CASSLPGQLIYEQYF
TRBD1	.	TRBJ1-2	TRBV29-1	TGCAGCGTTGGGGGACAGGGTAGTGGCTACACCTTC	CSVGGQGSGYTF
TRBD1	.	TRBJ2-2	TRBV7-9	TGTGCCAGCAGCCGCTCCGGGACAGGGAACACCGGGGAGCTGTTTTTT	CASSRSGTGNTGELFF
TRBD2	.	TRBJ2-7	TRBV7-6	TGTGCCAGCAGCCTTAGCGGGGGAGCCTACGAGCAGTACTTC	CASSLSGGAYEQYF
.	.	TRBJ1-1	TRBV5-5	TGTGCCAGCAGCTTTCAGGGGAACACTGAAGCTTTCTTT	CASSFQGNTEAFF
.	.	TRBJ2-3	TRBV9	TGTGCCAGCAGCGCCCAGGGGACCCGGACCGATACGCAGTATTTT	CASSAQGTRTDTQYF
TRBD1	.	TRBJ1-2	TRBV5-1	TGCGCCAGCAAAAGGACAGGGGCGAGATATGGCTACACCTTC	CASKRTGARYGYTF
.	.	TRBJ1-2	TRBV30	TGTGCCTGGACGGCCTCCGGGACTGGGAATGGCTACACCTTC	CAWTASGTGNGYTF
TRBD1	.	TRBJ1-2	TRBV6-5	TGTGCCAGCAGTTCCCGAGCAGGGGGCTTCTATGGCTACACCTTC	CASSSRAGGFYGYTF
.	.	TRBJ1-1	TRBV29-1	TGCAGCGTACAGGGAATGAACACTGAAGCTTTCTTT	CSVQGMNTEAFF
TRBD1	.	TRBJ2-7	TRBV5-4	TGTGCCAGCAGCTTGTGGTCGGGACAGGCGAGCTACGAGCAGTACTTC	CASSLWSGQASYEQYF